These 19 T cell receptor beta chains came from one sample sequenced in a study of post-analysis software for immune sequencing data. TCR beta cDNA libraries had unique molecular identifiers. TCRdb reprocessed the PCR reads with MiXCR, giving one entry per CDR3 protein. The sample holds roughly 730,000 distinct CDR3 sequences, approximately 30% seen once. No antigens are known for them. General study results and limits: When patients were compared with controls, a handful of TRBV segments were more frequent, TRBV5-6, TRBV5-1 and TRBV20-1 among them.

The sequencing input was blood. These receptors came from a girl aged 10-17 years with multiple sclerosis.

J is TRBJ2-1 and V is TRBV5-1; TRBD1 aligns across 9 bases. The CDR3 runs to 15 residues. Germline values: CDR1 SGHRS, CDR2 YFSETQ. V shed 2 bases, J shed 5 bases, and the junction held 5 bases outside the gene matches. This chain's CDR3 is CASSLGDRVNNEQFF. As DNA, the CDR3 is TGCGCCAGCAGCTTAGGGGACAGGGTTAACAATGAGCAGTTCTTC.

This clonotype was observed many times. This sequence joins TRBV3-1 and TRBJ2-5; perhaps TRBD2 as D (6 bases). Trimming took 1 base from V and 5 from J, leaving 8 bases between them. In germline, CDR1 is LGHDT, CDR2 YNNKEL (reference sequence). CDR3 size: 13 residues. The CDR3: CASSQAGGETQYF. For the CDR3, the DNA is TGTGCCAGCAGCCAAGCCGGAGGGGAGACCCAGTACTTC.

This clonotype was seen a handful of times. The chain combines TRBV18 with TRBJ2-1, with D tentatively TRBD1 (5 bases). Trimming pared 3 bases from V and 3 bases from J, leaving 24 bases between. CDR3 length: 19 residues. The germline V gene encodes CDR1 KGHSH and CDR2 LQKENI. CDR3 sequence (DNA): TGTGCCAGCTCACCGACTGATATTAGGGCGGCAGGGATCTACAATGAGCAGTTCTTC. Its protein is CASSPTDIRAAGIYNEQFF.

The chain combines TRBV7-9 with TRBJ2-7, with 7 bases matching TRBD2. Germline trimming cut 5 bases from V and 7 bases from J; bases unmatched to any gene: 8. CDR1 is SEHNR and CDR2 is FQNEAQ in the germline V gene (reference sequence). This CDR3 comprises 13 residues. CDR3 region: CASSPWGGEEQYF. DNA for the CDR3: TGTGCCAGCAGCCCCTGGGGGGGGGAGGAGCAGTACTTC.

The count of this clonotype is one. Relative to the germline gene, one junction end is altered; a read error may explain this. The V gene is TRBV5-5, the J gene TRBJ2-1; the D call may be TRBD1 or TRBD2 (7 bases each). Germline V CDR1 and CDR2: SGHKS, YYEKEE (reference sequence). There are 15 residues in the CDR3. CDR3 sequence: CASSPGGGLNNGQFF. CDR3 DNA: TGTGCCAGCAGCCCAGGGGGGGGCTTAAACAATGGGCAGTTCTTC.

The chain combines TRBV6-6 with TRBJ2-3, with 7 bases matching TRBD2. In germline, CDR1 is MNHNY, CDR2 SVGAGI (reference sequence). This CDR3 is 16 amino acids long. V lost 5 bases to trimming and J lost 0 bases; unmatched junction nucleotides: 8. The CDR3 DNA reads TGTGCCAGCAGTCCACGGTCAGCGGGAAGCACAGATACGCAGTATTTT. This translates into CASSPRSAGSTDTQYF.

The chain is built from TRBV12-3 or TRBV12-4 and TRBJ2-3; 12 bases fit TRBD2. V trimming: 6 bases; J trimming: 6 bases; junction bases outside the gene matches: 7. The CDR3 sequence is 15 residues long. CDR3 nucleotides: TGTGCCAGCAGACGACTAGCGGGGGTTCGGGATACGCAGTATTTT. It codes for CASRRLAGVRDTQYF.

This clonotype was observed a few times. The CDR3 sequence is CASTTVGTGHNNQPQHF. CDR3 nucleotides: TGTGCCAGCACTACCGTAGGGACGGGACACAACAATCAGCCCCAGCATTTT. This chain uses TRBV28 with TRBJ1-5; D perhaps matches TRBD1 (6 bases). Germline-derived CDR1 and CDR2 are MDHEN and SYDVKM. CDR3 length: 17 amino acids. The V gene lost 7 bases and the J gene lost 3 bases, with 22 bases spanning the gap.

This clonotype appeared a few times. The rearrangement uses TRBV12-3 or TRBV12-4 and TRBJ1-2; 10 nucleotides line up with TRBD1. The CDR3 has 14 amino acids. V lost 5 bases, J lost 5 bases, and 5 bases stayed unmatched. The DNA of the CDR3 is TGTGCCAGCAGTGAGACAGGGGGCGGGTATGGCTACACCTTC. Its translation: CASSETGGGYGYTF.

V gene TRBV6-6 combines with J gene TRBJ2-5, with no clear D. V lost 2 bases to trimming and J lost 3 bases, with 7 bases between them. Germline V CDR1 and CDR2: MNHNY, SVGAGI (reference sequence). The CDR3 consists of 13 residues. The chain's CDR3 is CASSYESEETQYF. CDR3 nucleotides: TGTGCCAGCAGTTACGAGTCAGAAGAGACCCAGTACTTC.

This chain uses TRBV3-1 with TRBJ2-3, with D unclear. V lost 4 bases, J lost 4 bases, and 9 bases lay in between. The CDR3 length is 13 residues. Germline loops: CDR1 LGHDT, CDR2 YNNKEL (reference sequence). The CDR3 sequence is CASSPWIADTQYF. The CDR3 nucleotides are TGTGCCAGCAGCCCATGGATCGCAGATACGCAGTATTTT.

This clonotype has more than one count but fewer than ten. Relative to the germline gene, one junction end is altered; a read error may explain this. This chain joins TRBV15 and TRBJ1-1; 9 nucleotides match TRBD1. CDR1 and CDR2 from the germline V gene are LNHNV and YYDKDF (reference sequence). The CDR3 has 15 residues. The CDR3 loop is CTTSNSAGQGTEAFF. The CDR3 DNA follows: TGTACCACCAGCAACAGCGCGGGACAGGGTACTGAAGCTTTCTTT.

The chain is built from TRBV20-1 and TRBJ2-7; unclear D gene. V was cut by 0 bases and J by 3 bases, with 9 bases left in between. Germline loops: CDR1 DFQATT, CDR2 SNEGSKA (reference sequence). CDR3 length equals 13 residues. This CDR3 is CSARDGRNYEQYF. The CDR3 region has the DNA TGCAGTGCTAGAGATGGCAGAAACTACGAGCAGTACTTC.

This CDR3 reads CASSYSGPRRGYGYTF. DNA for the CDR3: TGTGCCAGCAGTTACTCGGGGCCCCGGAGGGGCTATGGCTACACCTTC. The chain joins TRBV6-5 to TRBJ1-2; perhaps TRBD1 as D (5 bases). The germline gives CDR1 MNHEY, CDR2 SVGAGI. Trimming left V 0 bases short and J 4 bases short, with 15 bases between. The CDR3 has 16 amino acids.

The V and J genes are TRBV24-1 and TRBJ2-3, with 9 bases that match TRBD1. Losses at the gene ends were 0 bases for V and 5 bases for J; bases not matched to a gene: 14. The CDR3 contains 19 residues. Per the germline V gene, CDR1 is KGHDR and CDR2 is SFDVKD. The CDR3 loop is CATSDLTGGQPSGRDTQYF. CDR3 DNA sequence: TGTGCCACCAGTGATTTGACAGGGGGCCAACCCTCCGGTAGAGATACGCAGTATTTT.

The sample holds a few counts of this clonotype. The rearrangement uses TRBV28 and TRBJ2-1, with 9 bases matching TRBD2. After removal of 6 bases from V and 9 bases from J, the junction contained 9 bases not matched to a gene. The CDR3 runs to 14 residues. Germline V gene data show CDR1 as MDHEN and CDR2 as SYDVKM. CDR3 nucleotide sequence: TGTGCCAGCAGCGCGATGGGGACTAGCAGTGAGCAGTTCTTC. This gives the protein CASSAMGTSSEQFF.

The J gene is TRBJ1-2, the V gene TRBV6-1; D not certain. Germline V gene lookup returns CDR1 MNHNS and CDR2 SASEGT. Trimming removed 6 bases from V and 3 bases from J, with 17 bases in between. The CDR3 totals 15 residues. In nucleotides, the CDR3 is TGTGCCAGCAGCGCTAGCGCTGAGAGTCACTATGGCTACACCTTC. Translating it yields CASSASAESHYGYTF.

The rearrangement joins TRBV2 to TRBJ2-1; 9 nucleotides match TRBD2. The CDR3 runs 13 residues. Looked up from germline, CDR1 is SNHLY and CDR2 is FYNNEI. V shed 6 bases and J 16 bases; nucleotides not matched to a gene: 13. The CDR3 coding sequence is TGTGCCAGCAGCCTCTCAGCGGGGGGCTCTCTCTTCTTC. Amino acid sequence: CASSLSAGGSLFF.

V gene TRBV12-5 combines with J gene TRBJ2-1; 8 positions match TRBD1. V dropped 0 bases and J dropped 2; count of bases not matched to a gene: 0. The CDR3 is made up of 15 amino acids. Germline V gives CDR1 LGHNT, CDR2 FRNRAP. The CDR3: CASGLVGQAYNEQFF. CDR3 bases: TGTGCTAGTGGTTTGGTGGGACAGGCCTACAATGAGCAGTTCTTC.